These 4 T cell receptor beta chains originate from one sample sequenced in a study of shared T cell receptors in the human thymus. Data came from immunoSEQ multiplex PCR; TCRdb stores just in-frame clones and leaves some out. Of about 660,000 clones listed, roughly 90% were seen once; the top ten hold 0.008% to 0.011%. A further study also used this sample, focusing on human thymus T cells.

Sequenced: thymocytes. Receptors originate from a boy younger than two with a congenital heart defect.

V gene TRBV4-3 combines with J gene TRBJ1-1, with D perhaps matching TRBD1 (6 bases). Per germline, CDR1 LGHNA and CDR2 YSLEER. Trimming took 0 bases from V and 5 from J, leaving 13 bases between them. The CDR3 length is 15 residues. CDR3 residues: CASSQDKQGETEAFF. The DNA for the CDR3 is TGCGCCAGCAGCCAAGATAAACAGGGTGAGACTGAAGCTTTCTTT.

This chain joins TRBV5-6 and TRBJ2-5, with 7 positions matching TRBD1. The germline V gene has CDR1 SGHDT and CDR2 YYEEEE. CDR3 length: 13 amino acids. V shed 2 bases, J shed 7 bases, and the junction held 5 bases outside the gene matches. For the CDR3, the DNA is TGTGCCAGCAGCTTCGACAGGGAAGGGACCCAGTACTTC. This translates into CASSFDREGTQYF.

This rearrangement joins TRBV14 to TRBJ2-7; a weak D match, TRBD2 (6 bases). CDR3 length: 13 amino acids. Germline loops: CDR1 SGHDN, CDR2 FVKESK. Trimming took 4 bases from V and 4 from J, leaving 11 bases between them. CDR3 protein: CASSPGTVYEQYF. DNA for the CDR3: TGTGCCAGCAGCCCTGGGACTGTATACGAGCAGTACTTC.

The J gene is TRBJ2-2, the V gene TRBV7-8; D gene ambiguous. The CDR3 has 14 amino acids. Looked up from germline, CDR1 is SGHVS and CDR2 is FQNEAQ. V gave up 5 bases and J gave up 1 base, with 8 bases separating them. In DNA form, the CDR3 reads TGTGCCAGCAGCCTCCGTTTGAACACCGGGGAGCTGTTTTTT. This sequence encodes CASSLRLNTGELFF.